This T cell receptor (beta chain) was documented in a study of blood T cells in healthy people across ages. General observations from the study: As naive T cell percentage varied, TCR beta diversity correlated strongly with it.

With respect to this clonotype: The antigen is unknown.

With a J-beta primer mix and a sample-barcoded 5' primer, a second PCR ran about 7 to 12 cycles. Each CDR3 protein gets one entry after TCRdb re-called the 5' RACE reads with MiXCR. The sample has 760,000 or so distinct CDR3 sequences, roughly 25% seen once. These same records also appear under a second study, on T cells of mothers and their children. That report adds: It was observed that no persistent microchimeric T cell clones could be detected.

Sequenced: blood. This sequence originates from a boy aged 5 to 17 in good health.

The DNA of the CDR3 is TGCAGCGTTGAAGGGGTCCAAGGGGCCACTGAAGCTTTCTTT. Protein product: CSVEGVQGATEAFF. The chain uses TRBV29-1 and TRBJ1-1, with D possibly TRBD1 on 5 matching bases. Germline lookup yields CDR1 SQVTM and CDR2 ANQGSEA. The CDR3 length is 14 residues. Trimming took 1 base from V and 4 from J, leaving 13 bases between them.